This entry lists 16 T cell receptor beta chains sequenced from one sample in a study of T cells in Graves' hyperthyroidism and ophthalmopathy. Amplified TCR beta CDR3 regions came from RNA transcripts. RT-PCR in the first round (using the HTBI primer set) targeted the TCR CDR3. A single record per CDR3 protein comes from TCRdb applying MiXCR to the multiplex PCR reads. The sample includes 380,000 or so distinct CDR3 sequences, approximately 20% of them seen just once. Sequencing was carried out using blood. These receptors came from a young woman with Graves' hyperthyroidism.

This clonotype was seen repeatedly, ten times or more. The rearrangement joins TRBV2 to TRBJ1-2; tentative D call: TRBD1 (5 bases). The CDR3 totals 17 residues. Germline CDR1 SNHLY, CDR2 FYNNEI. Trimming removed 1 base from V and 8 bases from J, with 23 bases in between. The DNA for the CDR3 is TGTGCCAGCAGTGAAGAGCGGTTTGGGTCAGGGAAAGACGGCTACACCTTC. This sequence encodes CASSEERFGSGKDGYTF.

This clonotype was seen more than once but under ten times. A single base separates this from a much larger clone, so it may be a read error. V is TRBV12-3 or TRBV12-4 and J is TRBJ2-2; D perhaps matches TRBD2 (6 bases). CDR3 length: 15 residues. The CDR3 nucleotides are TGTGCCAGCAGTTCGAGCGGGCTGCACACCGGGGAGCTGTGTTTT. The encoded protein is CASSSSGLHTGELCF.

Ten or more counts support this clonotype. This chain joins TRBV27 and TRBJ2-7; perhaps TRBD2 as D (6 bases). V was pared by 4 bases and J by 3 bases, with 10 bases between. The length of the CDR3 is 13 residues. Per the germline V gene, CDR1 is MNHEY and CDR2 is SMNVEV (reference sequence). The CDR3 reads CASSWTEGYEQYF. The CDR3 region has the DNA TGTGCCAGCAGTTGGACGGAGGGCTACGAGCAGTACTTC.

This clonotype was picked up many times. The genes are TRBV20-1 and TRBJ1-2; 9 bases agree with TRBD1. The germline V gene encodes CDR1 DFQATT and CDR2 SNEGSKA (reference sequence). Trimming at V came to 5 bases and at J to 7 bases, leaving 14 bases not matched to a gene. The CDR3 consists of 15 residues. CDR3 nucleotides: TGCAGTGCTCGAAAACAGGGGGCGCATATGGGTGGCTACACCTTC. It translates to CSARKQGAHMGGYTF.

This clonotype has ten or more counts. The CDR3 here is CASSLGPLPPRETQYF. In DNA, the CDR3 is TGCGCCAGCAGCCTGGGCCCCCTACCCCCCCGAGAGACCCAGTACTTC. The chain has TRBV4-1 and TRBJ2-5; no definite D call. CDR1 is MGHRA and CDR2 is YSYEKL in the germline V gene. The V end lost 4 bases, the J end lost 4 bases, and 19 bases lay between the germline ends. This CDR3 is built from 16 residues.

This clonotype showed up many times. The CDR3 reads CASSAMLYSNQPQHF. In DNA form, the CDR3 reads TGTGCCAGCAGTGCTATGCTATATAGCAATCAGCCCCAGCATTTT. The rearrangement uses TRBV6-1 and TRBJ1-5; D call uncertain. Germline CDR1 and CDR2: MNHNS and SASEGT. This CDR3 contains 15 residues. V was trimmed by 4 bases and J by 0 bases, leaving 10 bases between them.

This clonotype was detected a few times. CDR3 DNA sequence: TGTGCCAGCAGTCGAATCACGGCGGGAGGCACCGGGGAGCTGTTTTTT. Translation: CASSRITAGGTGELFF. The chain has TRBV12-3 or TRBV12-4 and TRBJ2-2, with 8 bases fitting TRBD2. V shed 5 bases and J 4 bases; nucleotides not matched to a gene: 9. This CDR3 spans 16 amino acids.

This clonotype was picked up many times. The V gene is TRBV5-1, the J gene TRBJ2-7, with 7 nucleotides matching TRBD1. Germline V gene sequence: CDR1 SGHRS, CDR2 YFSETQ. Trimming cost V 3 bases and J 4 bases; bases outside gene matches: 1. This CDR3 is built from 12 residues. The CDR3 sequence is CASSWGQYEQYF. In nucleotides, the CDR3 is TGCGCCAGCAGCTGGGGACAGTACGAGCAGTACTTC.

The CDR3 reads CASSSLRTRETQYF. For the CDR3, the DNA is TGTGCCAGCAGCTCCCTAAGGACAAGGGAGACCCAGTACTTC. The rearrangement uses TRBV12-3 or TRBV12-4 and TRBJ2-5; TRBD1 is a possible D gene (5 bases). V was shortened by 6 bases and J by 5 bases, with 16 bases between the two germline ends. There are 14 residues in the CDR3.

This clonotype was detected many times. CDR3 sequence: CASRWLGANYGYTF. The CDR3 coding sequence is TGTGCCAGCAGATGGCTGGGGGCTAACTATGGCTACACCTTC. This chain joins TRBV5-6 and TRBJ1-2; D may be TRBD1 (5 bases). From germline, CDR1 is SGHDT and CDR2 YYEEEE. The V gene lost 5 bases and the J gene lost 0 bases, with 11 bases spanning the gap. This CDR3 has 14 residues.

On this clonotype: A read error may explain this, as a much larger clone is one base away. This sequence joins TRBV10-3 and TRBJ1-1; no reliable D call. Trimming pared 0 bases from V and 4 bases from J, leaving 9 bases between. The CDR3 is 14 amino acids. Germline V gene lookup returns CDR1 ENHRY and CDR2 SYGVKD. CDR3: CAISESNGPTEAFF. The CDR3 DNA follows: TGTGCCATCAGTGAGTCGAATGGTCCCACTGAAGCTTTCTTT.

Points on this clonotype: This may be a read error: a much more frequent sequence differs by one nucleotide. The chain's CDR3 is CSSSLKPRYQPQHF. CDR3 sequence (DNA): TGTTCCAGCAGCTTAAAACCGAGATATCAGCCCCAGCATTTT. This chain joins TRBV7-8 and TRBJ1-5; D unclear. CDR3 length: 14 amino acids. Germline V gene lookup returns CDR1 SGHVS and CDR2 FQNEAQ.

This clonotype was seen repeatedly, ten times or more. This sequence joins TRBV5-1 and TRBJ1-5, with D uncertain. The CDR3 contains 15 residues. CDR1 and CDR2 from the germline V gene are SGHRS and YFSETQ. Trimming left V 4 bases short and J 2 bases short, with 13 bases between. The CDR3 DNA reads TGCGCCAGCAGCGCAGGAGGCGGGGGCAATCAGCCCCAGCATTTT. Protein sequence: CASSAGGGGNQPQHF.

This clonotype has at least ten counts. This chain's CDR3 is CASSLVASGGNEQYF. The CDR3 coding sequence is TGTGCCAGCAGCTTAGTTGCTAGCGGGGGCAACGAGCAGTACTTC. The gene calls are TRBV11-2 and TRBJ2-7, with 10 bases fitting TRBD2. Per germline, CDR1 SGHAT and CDR2 FQNNGV. This CDR3 has 15 amino acids. The V gene end was trimmed by 1 base and the J gene end by 5 bases; junction bases not matched to a gene: 5.

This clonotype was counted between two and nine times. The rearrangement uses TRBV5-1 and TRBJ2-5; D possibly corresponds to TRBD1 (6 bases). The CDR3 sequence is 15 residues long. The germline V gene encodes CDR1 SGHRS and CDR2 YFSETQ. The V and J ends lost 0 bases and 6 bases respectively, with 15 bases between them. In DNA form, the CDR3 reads TGCGCCAGCAGCTTGGGTGGGGGCAAAGCCAAGACCCAGTACTTC. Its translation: CASSLGGGKAKTQYF.

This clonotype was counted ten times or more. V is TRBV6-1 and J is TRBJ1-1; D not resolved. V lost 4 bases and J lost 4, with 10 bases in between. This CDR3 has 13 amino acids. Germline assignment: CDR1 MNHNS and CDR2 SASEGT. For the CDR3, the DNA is TGTGCCAGCAGTGCCCAGGAGGCCACTGAAGCTTTCTTT. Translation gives CASSAQEATEAFF.